This T cell receptor (beta chain) was profiled in a study of OX40 agonist ivuxolimab in advanced cancers. Study-level background: Dose-escalation patients suffered from hepatocellular carcinoma, melanoma, renal cell or head and neck cancer. Study outcomes and limitations: The average count of expanded clones was higher among CD8+ T cells than among CD4+.

Baseline, cycle 4 day 1, and cycle 7 day 1 were the blood sampling points. This clone was observed once. What it binds is unknown. Germline trimming cut 7 bases from V and 4 bases from J; bases unmatched to any gene: 5. The germline V gene encodes CDR1 MNHEY and CDR2 SMNVEV (reference sequence). This CDR3 has 14 amino acids. Profiled with immunoSEQ multiplex PCR; TCRdb holds only in-frame clones, not every one. The table lists roughly 77,000 clones, roughly 80% of them singletons, with about 4.6% in the top ten. The material sequenced was CD4+ or CD8+ T cells sorted from blood, taken in a trial of the OX40 agonist ivuxolimab. This TCR was recovered from an adult with an advanced solid tumor such as melanoma, head and neck, liver or kidney cancer. The rearrangement uses TRBV27 and TRBJ2-7; 12 bases are a match to TRBD1. CDR3 nucleotide sequence: TGTGCCAGCAAAATGGGACAGGGGGCTTACGAGCAGTACTTC. As protein: CASKMGQGAYEQYF.